Below, 8 T cell receptor beta chains from the same sample are listed, as sequenced in a study of blood T cell repertoires in COVID-19. Generated by immunoSEQ multiplex PCR, the TCRdb table keeps only in-frame clones and is missing some. The sample includes 250,000 or so clones, more than 80% seen only once; the top ten take under 3.5%. The material sequenced was peripheral blood. Source of these receptors: a woman in her 30s with active or convalescent COVID-19.

The chain is built from TRBV19 and TRBJ2-2; tentative D call: TRBD1 (5 bases). The germline CDR1 and CDR2 sequences are LNHDA and SQIVND (reference sequence). The CDR3 consists of 15 residues. Trimming cost V 1 base and J 4 bases, with 10 bases left between them. CDR3 in amino acids: CASSIARVSTGELFF. CDR3 coding DNA: TGTGCCAGTAGTATAGCCAGGGTGAGCACCGGGGAGCTGTTTTTT.

The chain links TRBV27 to TRBJ1-2; D is possibly TRBD1 (5 bases). CDR1 is MNHEY and CDR2 is SMNVEV in the germline V gene (reference sequence). Trimming cost V 3 bases and J 6 bases, with 14 bases left between them. The CDR3 is 14 residues long. The CDR3 here is CASSFQGPPHGYTF. CDR3 sequence (DNA): TGTGCCAGCAGTTTCCAGGGCCCCCCCCATGGCTACACCTTC.

V and J are TRBV2 and TRBJ1-6, with a tentative D call TRBD1 (6 bases). The V and J ends lost 1 base and 9 bases respectively, with 7 bases between them. Looked up from germline, CDR1 is SNHLY and CDR2 is FYNNEI. The CDR3 contains 13 residues. The CDR3 region is CASSEETGSPLHF. The CDR3, as DNA: TGTGCCAGCAGTGAAGAGACAGGTTCACCCCTCCACTTT.

The V gene is TRBV10-3, the J gene TRBJ2-7, with a possible D match to TRBD2 (6 bases). This CDR3 spans 13 amino acids. V shed 5 bases and J shed 6 bases, with 14 bases lying between them. Germline V gene sequence: CDR1 ENHRY, CDR2 SYGVKD. CDR3 sequence: CAISPGLPGEQYF. CDR3 DNA: TGTGCCATCAGTCCGGGACTGCCTGGCGAGCAGTACTTC.

This sequence joins TRBV6-2 or TRBV6-3 and TRBJ2-1, with D uncertain. This CDR3 is built from 11 residues. Deletions cut 6 bases from V and 7 bases from J, with 7 bases between. In germline, CDR1 is MNHEY, CDR2 SVGEGT. The DNA of the CDR3 is TGTGCCAGCAGCAACGGGAATGAGCAGTTCTTC. It specifies CASSNGNEQFF.

This chain joins TRBV3-1 (or the pseudogene TRBV3-2) and TRBJ1-6; tentative D call: TRBD1 (5 bases). Looked up from germline, CDR1 is LGHDT and CDR2 is YNNKEL (reference sequence). There are 17 residues in the CDR3. Between the trimmed V and J ends, which lost 4 bases and 9 bases, there was a span of 22 bases. CDR3 bases: TGTGCCAGCAGCCGGCGGCTAACGGGACTGGGCAGTTCACCCCTCCACTTT. Amino acids: CASSRRLTGLGSSPLHF.

The chain carries TRBV28 and TRBJ1-1; D is uncertain. The CDR3 contains 16 residues. Germline assignment: CDR1 MDHEN and CDR2 SYDVKM. V was clipped by 4 bases and J by 1 base, with 16 bases between them. DNA for the CDR3: TGTGCCAGCAGTTCTCCCGCCCTTCTAAAGAACACTGAAGCTTTCTTT. It codes for CASSSPALLKNTEAFF.

This chain links TRBV6-4 with TRBJ2-1; D perhaps matches TRBD1 (5 bases). Germline V gene lookup returns CDR1 MRHNA and CDR2 SNTAGT. This CDR3 spans 15 amino acids. Between the trimmed V and J ends, which lost 6 bases and 10 bases, there was a span of 22 bases. CDR3 coding DNA: TGTGCCAGCAGCCCAACTTGGACAACGGTTAGGGAGCAGTTCTTC. It translates to CASSPTWTTVREQFF.